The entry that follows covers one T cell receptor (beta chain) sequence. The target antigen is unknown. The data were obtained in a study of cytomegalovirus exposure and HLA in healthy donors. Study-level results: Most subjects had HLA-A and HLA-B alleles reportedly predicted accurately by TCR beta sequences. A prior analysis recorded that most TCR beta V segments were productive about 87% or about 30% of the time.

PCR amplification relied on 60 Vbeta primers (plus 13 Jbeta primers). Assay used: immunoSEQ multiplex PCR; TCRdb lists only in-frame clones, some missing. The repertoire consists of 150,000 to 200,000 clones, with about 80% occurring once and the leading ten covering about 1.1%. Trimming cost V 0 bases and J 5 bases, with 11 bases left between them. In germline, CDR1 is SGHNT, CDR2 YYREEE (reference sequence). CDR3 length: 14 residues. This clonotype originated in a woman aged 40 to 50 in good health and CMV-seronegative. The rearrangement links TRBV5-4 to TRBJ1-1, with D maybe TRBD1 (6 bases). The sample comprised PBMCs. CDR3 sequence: CASSLETGGTEAFF. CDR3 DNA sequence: TGTGCCAGCAGCTTGGAGACAGGCGGGACTGAAGCTTTCTTT.